This is a list of T cell receptor beta chains from one sample in a study of shared clonotypes between healthy human individuals. Assay: immunoSEQ multiplex PCR; the TCRdb copy retains only in-frame clones and omits some. Among 700,000 or so clones listed, roughly 78% were seen once. Material: memory CD4+ T cells sorted from blood. The receptors here all came from a woman aged 25 to 45 in good health. Both conserved end residues are trimmed from each CDR3. The order of the fields is J gene, D gene, CDR3 length, V gene, CDR3 protein. The D gene is left open where the match is weak.

j_gene: TRBJ2-7; d_gene: .; len: 13; v_gene: TRBV18; CDR3aa: ASSPIAGKSYEQY
j_gene: TRBJ2-2; d_gene: .; len: 14; v_gene: TRBV9; CDR3aa: ASSVDMTTRAGELF
j_gene: TRBJ1-2; d_gene: .; len: 11; v_gene: TRBV28; CDR3aa: ASSFRQGYGYT
j_gene: TRBJ2-7; d_gene: TRBD2; len: 15; v_gene: TRBV28; CDR3aa: ASSFSSSGSKRYEQY
j_gene: TRBJ2-5; d_gene: TRBD2; len: 13; v_gene: TRBV29-1; CDR3aa: SAEGNDGGGETQY
j_gene: TRBJ2-5; d_gene: .; len: 13; v_gene: TRBV7-8; CDR3aa: ASSPSSGGEETQY
j_gene: TRBJ1-2; d_gene: .; len: 10; v_gene: TRBV5-6; CDR3aa: ASRGPIDGYT
j_gene: TRBJ2-7; d_gene: .; len: 10; v_gene: TRBV12-5; CDR3aa: ASSGQNYEQY
j_gene: TRBJ2-2; d_gene: .; len: 16; v_gene: TRBV12-5; CDR3aa: ASALSGDMNSLTGELF
j_gene: TRBJ2-3; d_gene: TRBD2; len: 14; v_gene: TRBV11-3; CDR3aa: ASSLGLAGDGDTQY
j_gene: TRBJ2-5; d_gene: .; len: 14; v_gene: TRBV28; CDR3aa: ASSALDSLLWETQY
j_gene: TRBJ2-7; d_gene: .; len: 13; v_gene: TRBV19; CDR3aa: ASSSSGSPQVEQY
j_gene: TRBJ2-1; d_gene: TRBD2; len: 13; v_gene: TRBV15; CDR3aa: ATSIGAGAYNEQF
j_gene: TRBJ1-4; d_gene: .; len: 12; v_gene: TRBV6-5; CDR3aa: ASSNEAATEKLF
j_gene: TRBJ2-1; d_gene: TRBD2; len: 14; v_gene: TRBV4-1; CDR3aa: ASSQVGLAGVNEQF
j_gene: TRBJ2-1; d_gene: .; len: 11; v_gene: TRBV27; CDR3aa: ASSFSFYNEQF
j_gene: TRBJ1-2; d_gene: .; len: 11; v_gene: TRBV6-6; CDR3aa: ASSDRQSYGYT
j_gene: TRBJ1-1; d_gene: .; len: 14; v_gene: TRBV13; CDR3aa: ASSFQGIAMNTEAF
j_gene: TRBJ2-5; d_gene: TRBD1; len: 14; v_gene: TRBV4-1; CDR3aa: ASSQGDRGLQETQY
j_gene: TRBJ2-1; d_gene: .; len: 12; v_gene: TRBV2; CDR3aa: ASTREAVYNEQF
j_gene: TRBJ2-3; d_gene: TRBD1; len: 13; v_gene: TRBV28; CDR3aa: ASTRGQLGTDTQY